Here is one T cell receptor (beta chain) with its context. Its antigen is currently unknown. This record belongs to a study of shared clonotypes between healthy human individuals. Study-level results: Rarefaction exposed incomplete sorted-subset sequencing despite large depth. Naive subsets typically showed greater estimated richness than memory subsets.

CDR1 and CDR2 from the germline V gene are SNHLY and FYNNEI. The J segment lost 1 base and the V segment lost 7 bases, leaving 6 bases of the junction unmatched. CDR3 length: 14 amino acids. Clones were read by immunoSEQ multiplex PCR, and TCRdb kept only the in-frame ones, dropping some. Counted here are some 1 million clones, approximately 68% occurring once; the ten biggest clones make up about 1.5%. Everyone who donated was a Caucasian adult who lived in Nashville, Tennessee. This chain joins TRBV2 and TRBJ1-2, with 7 nucleotides matching TRBD1. Sequenced: memory CD4+ T cells sorted from blood. Subset in this sample: CD45RA-negative fraction. This TCR derives from a man aged 18 to 30 in good health. The DNA for the CDR3 is TGTGCCAGCACCCAAAGGGACAGTAACTATGGCTACACCTTC. Translated, it gives CASTQRDSNYGYTF.